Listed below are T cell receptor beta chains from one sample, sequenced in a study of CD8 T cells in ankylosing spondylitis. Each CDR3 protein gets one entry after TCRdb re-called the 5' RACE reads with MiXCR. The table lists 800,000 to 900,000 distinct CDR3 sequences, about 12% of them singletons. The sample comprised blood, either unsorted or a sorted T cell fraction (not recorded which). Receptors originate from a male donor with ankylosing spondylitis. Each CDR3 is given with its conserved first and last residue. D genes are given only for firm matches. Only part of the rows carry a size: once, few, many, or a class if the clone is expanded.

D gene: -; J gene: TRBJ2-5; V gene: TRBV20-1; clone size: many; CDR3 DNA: TGCAGTGCAAAATCTGGGGGTAGAGAGACCCAGTACTTC; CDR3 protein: CSAKSGGRETQYF
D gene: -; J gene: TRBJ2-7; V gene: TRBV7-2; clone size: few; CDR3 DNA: TGTGCCAGCAGCTTAGCGGTTAGGGGTCCCTACGAGCAGTACTTC; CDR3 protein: CASSLAVRGPYEQYF
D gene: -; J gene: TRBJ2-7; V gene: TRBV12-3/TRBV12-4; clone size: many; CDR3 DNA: TGTGCCAGCAGCGGGACCAACTACGAGCAGTACTTC; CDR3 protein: CASSGTNYEQYF
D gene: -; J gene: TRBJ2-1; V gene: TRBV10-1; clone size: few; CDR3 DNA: TGCGCCACTTCAGGGCAGGGAGCCAATGAGCAGTTCTTC; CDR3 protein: CATSGQGANEQFF
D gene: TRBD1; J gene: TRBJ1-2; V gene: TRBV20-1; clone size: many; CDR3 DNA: TGCAGTGCCTCGCCATTTGGACAGGGGTATGGCTACACCTTC; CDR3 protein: CSASPFGQGYGYTF
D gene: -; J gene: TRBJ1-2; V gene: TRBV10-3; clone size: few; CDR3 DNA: TGTGCCACCTCTACACAGGGTGAAATCGCCTACACCTTC; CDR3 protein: CATSTQGEIAYTF
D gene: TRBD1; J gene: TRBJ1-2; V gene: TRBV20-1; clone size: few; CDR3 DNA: TGCAGTGCTAGAGGGGGGACAGCCTATGGCTACACCTTC; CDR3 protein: CSARGGTAYGYTF
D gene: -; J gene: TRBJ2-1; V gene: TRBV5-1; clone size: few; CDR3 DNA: TGCGCCAGCAGCTTGGATTTTCCATCTCGTGGGGGGTTGAGCTCCTACAATGAGCAGTTCTTC; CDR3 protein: CASSLDFPSRGGLSSYNEQFF
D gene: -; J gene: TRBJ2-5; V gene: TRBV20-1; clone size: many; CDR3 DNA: TGCAGTGCTCCCCACCAGGGGAGGGAGACCCAGTACTTC; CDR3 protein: CSAPHQGRETQYF
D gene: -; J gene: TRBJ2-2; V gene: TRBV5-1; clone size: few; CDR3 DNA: TGCGCCAGCAGCTTGCGGGGGCCTGAAACCGGGGAGCTGTTTTTT; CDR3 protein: CASSLRGPETGELFF
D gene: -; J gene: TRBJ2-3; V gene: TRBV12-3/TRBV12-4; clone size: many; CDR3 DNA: TGTGCCAGCAGTTACTACACAGATACGCAGTATTTT; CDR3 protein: CASSYYTDTQYF
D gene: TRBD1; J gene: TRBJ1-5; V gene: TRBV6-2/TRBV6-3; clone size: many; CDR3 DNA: TGTGCCAGCAGAAACAGGGGGCGAAACCAGCCCCAGCATTTT; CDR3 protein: CASRNRGRNQPQHF
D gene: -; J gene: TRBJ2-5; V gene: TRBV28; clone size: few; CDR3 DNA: TGTGCCAGCAGTTTGGCCGTAATGTACCAAGAGACCCAGTACTTC; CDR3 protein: CASSLAVMYQETQYF
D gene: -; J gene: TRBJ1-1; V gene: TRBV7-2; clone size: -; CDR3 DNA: TGTGCCAGCAGCTTATTTCGGATGGGGAACACTGAAGCTTTCTTT; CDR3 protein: CASSLFRMGNTEAFF
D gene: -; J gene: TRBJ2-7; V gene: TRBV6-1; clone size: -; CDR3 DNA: TGTGCCGGGACGCAGGGCAATTATGGCTACGAGCAGTACTTC; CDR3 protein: CAGTQGNYGYEQYF
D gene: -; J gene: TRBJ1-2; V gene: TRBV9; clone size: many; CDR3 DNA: TGTGCCAGCAGCCTTGACGGGGGCCGGGTTAAGGGCTACACCTTC; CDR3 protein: CASSLDGGRVKGYTF
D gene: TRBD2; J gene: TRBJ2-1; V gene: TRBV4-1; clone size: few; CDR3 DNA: TGCGCCAGCAGCCAGACACTAGCGGGATACTACAATGAGCAGTTCTTC; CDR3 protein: CASSQTLAGYYNEQFF
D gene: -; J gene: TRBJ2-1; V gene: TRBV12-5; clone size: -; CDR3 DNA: TGTGCTAGTTGGGTATGGGGGGATCACAATGAGCAGTTCTTC; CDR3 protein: CASWVWGDHNEQFF
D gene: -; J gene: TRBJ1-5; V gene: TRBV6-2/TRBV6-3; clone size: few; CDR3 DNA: TGTGCCAGCAGTTCCCCGGGGCAGTGGGCCAATCAGCCACAGCATTTT; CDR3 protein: CASSSPGQWANQPQHF
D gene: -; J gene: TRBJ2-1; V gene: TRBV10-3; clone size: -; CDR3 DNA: TGTGCCATCACCCCCAACAGGAACGGCTACAATGAGCAGTTCTTC; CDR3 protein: CAITPNRNGYNEQFF
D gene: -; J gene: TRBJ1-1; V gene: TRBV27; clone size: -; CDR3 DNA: TGTGCCAGCAGTTACCTACATGGCAGAGACACTGAAGCTTTCTTT; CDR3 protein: CASSYLHGRDTEAFF
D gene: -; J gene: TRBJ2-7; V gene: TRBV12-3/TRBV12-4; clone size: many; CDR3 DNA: TGTGCGTCTAGCCAACTCTCCTACGAGCAGTACTTC; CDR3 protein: CASSQLSYEQYF
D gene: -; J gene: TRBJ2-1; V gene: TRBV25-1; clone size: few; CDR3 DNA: TGTGCCAGCAGTGAATCAACTGGGTCCTACAATGAGCAGTTCTTC; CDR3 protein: CASSESTGSYNEQFF
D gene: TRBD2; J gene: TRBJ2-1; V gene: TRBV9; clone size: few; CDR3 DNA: TGTGCCAGCAGCGTACCCCCGACTAGCGTTAACAATGAGCAGTTCTTC; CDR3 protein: CASSVPPTSVNNEQFF
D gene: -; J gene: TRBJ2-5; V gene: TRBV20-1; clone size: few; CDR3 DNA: TGCAGTGCTAGAGAGGGCAGCCGAGAGGAGACCCAGTACTTC; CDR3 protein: CSAREGSREETQYF
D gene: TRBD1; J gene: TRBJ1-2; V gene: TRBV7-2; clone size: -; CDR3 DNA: TGTGCCAGCAGACGACCGGGACAGGGTAATATGGATGGCTACACCTTC; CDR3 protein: CASRRPGQGNMDGYTF
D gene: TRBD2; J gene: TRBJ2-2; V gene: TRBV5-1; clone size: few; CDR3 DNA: TGCGCCAGCAGGAGTAGCGGGGTCACCGGGGAGCTGTTTTTT; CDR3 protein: CASRSSGVTGELFF
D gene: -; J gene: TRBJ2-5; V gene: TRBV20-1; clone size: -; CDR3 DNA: TGCAGTGCTACACACACGAACCAAGAGACCCAGTACTTC; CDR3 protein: CSATHTNQETQYF
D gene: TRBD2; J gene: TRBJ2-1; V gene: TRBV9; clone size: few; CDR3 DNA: TGTGCCAGCAGCGGACGGGGACTATCCTACAATGAGCAGTTCTTC; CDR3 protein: CASSGRGLSYNEQFF
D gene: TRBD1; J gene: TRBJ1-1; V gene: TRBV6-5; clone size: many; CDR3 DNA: TGTGCCAGCAGTTCAGACAGGGGGCCAGAAGCTTTCTTT; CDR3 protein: CASSSDRGPEAFF
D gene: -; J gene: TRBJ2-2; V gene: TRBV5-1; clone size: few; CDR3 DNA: TGCGCCAGCAGACGTCGGGGGAACACCGGGGAGCTGTTTTTT; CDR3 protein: CASRRRGNTGELFF
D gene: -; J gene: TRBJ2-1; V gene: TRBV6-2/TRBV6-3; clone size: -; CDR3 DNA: TGTGCCAGCAGTTACACGGTTAGCAGGAGAAGGTCGAATGAGCAGTTCTTC; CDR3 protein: CASSYTVSRRRSNEQFF
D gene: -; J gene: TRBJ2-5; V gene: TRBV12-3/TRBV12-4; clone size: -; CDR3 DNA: TGTGCCAGCAGTTTACAGGCGGGGTATGAGACCCAGTACTTC; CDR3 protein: CASSLQAGYETQYF
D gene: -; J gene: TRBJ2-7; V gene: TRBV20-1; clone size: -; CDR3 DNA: TGCAGTGCTAGCCCTCCCAGGGGGACTTACGAGCAGTACTTC; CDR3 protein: CSASPPRGTYEQYF
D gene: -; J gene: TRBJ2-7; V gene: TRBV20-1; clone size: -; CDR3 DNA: TGCAGTGCGAGAACGGGCAGATCCTACGAGCAGTACTTC; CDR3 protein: CSARTGRSYEQYF
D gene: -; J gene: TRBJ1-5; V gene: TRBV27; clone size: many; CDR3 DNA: TGTGCCAGCAGTTTATCCTCCGGGACTGCTGAGAATTTT; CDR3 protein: CASSLSSGTAENF
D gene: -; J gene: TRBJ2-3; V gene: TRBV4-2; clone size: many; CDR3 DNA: TGTGCCAGCAGCCACGGTGGGGATACGCAGTATTTT; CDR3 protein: CASSHGGDTQYF
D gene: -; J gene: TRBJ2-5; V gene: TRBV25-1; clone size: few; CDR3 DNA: TGTGCCAGCAGTGAAGGGGGCTCACGAACGTGGGAGACCCAGTACTTC; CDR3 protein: CASSEGGSRTWETQYF
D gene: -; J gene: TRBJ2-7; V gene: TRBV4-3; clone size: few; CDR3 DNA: TGCGCCAGCAGCCAAATTTATCAGGGGTCCTACGAGCAGTACTTC; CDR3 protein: CASSQIYQGSYEQYF
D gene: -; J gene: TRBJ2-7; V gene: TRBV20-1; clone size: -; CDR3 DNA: TGCAGTGCTAGACTCGATGGGTCAGGGGTAGGGCAGTACTTC; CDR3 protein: CSARLDGSGVGQYF
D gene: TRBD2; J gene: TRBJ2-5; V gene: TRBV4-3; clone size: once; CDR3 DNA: TGCGCCAGCAGCCAAGATCCAGGGCTAGCGGGTATCTTCTCGGAGACCCAGTACTTC; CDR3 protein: CASSQDPGLAGIFSETQYF